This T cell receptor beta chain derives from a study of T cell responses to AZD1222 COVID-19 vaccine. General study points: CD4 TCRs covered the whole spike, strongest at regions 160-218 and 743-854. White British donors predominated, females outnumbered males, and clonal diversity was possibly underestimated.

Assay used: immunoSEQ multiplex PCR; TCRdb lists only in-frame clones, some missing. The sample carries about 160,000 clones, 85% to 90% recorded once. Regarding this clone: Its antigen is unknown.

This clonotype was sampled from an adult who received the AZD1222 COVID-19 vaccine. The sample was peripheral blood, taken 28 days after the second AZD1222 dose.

CDR3 protein: CASSWSGRASYEQYF. In DNA, the CDR3 is TGCGCCAGCAGCTGGTCAGGGAGAGCCTCCTACGAGCAGTACTTC. The rearrangement joins TRBV5-1 to TRBJ2-7; D may match TRBD1 or TRBD2 (5 bases each). CDR1 and CDR2 from the germline V gene are SGHRS and YFSETQ. Trimming took off 3 bases at V and 0 bases at J, with 13 bases between the two ends. The CDR3 consists of 15 residues.